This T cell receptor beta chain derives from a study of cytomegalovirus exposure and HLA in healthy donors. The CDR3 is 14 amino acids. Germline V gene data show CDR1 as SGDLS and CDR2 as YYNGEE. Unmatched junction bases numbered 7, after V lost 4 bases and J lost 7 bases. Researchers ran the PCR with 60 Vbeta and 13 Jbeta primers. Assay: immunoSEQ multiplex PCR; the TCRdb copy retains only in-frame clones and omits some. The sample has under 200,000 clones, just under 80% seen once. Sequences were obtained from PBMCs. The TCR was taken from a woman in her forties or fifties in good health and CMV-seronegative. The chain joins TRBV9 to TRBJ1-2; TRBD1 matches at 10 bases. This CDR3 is CASSPRQGAPGYTF. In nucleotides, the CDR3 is TGTGCCAGCAGCCCACGACAGGGGGCCCCTGGCTACACCTTC.